This TCR beta chain was sequenced for a study of T cells in Graves' hyperthyroidism and ophthalmopathy. Study summary: The blood sample was taken at first diagnosis, before treatment began. Study-wide results and caveats: Researchers found most expanded thyroid clonotypes above 0.001 in blood as well. A median roughly six months before onset, the model predicted ophthalmopathy.

In this sample, this clonotype turned up a few times. As yet, its antigen is unknown. Orbital computed tomography, thyroid ultrasound, serum thyroxine and TRAb, and clinical symptoms together informed the diagnoses. Using RNA transcripts as the source, TCR beta CDR3 regions were amplified. The HTBI primer set served for first-round RT-PCR of the TCR CDR3. MiXCR, applied by TCRdb to the multiplex PCR reads, yields one record per CDR3 protein. The repertoire holds some 360,000 distinct CDR3 sequences, with about a sixth as singletons. The origin of this receptor is a woman in her forties with Graves' ophthalmopathy. Sequencing was performed on blood.

CDR3 amino acids: CASSQGGLAGYQETQYF. The CDR3 bases are TGTGCCAGCAGCCAAGGCGGACTAGCGGGCTACCAAGAGACCCAGTACTTC. The J gene is TRBJ2-5, the V gene TRBV3-1; 11 positions agree with TRBD2. The germline V gene has CDR1 LGHDT and CDR2 YNNKEL (reference sequence). Germline trimming cut 1 base from V and 0 bases from J; bases unmatched to any gene: 4. The CDR3 contains 17 residues.